The T cell receptor (beta chain) described here comes from a study of T cell responses to AZD1222 COVID-19 vaccine. The germline V gene has CDR1 KGHSH and CDR2 LQKENI. The CDR3 consists of 15 residues. V dropped 4 bases and J dropped 0; count of bases not matched to a gene: 5. Study observations and caveats: Repertoire sampling occurred only after the peak T cell response. Clonal diversity may have been underestimated in mostly white British donors.

Concerning this clone: No antigen is known for it.

Assay used: immunoSEQ multiplex PCR; TCRdb lists only in-frame clones, some missing. The table includes about 160,000 clones, 93% detected once. The TCR was taken from an adult in good health. The chain links TRBV18 to TRBJ1-1, with TRBD1 identical over 7 bases. Sequencing used peripheral blood, obtained on day 0 of AZD1222 vaccination. CDR3 amino acids: CASSRSGGVNTEAFF. CDR3 sequence (DNA): TGTGCCAGCTCACGCTCAGGGGGGGTGAACACTGAAGCTTTCTTT.